Below are 21 T cell receptor beta chains sequenced from a single sample in a study of T cell repertoires in cytomegalovirus infection. Their antigen targets remain unknown. A single record per CDR3 protein comes from TCRdb applying MiXCR to the reads. The sample shows 600,000 to 700,000 distinct CDR3 sequences, roughly 33% of them seen only once. The source material was cultured PBMCs, sampled from culture after CMV antigen stimulation. These receptors came from a human donor in good health (CMV status not recorded). Some clones in this sample may be carry-over from other donors' samples.

A few counts support this clonotype. The chain recombines TRBV19 with TRBJ2-1; 9 bases line up with TRBD2. CDR1 is LNHDA, CDR2 SQIVND, per germline (reference sequence). J gave up 7 bases and V 1 base, and 5 bases lay outside the gene matches. CDR3 length: 15 residues. CDR3 sequence: CASSIGGRGPNEQFF. In DNA, the CDR3 is TGTGCCAGTAGTATAGGCGGGAGGGGGCCGAATGAGCAGTTCTTC.

To note about this clonotype: Germline and junction disagree at one end, which may indicate a read error. The chain uses TRBV7-8 and TRBJ1-1, with TRBD1 as a possible D gene (6 bases). The CDR3 length is 15 residues. Germline V gene data show CDR1 as SGHVS and CDR2 as FQNEAQ. Here the CDR3 DNA reads TGTGCCAGCAGACCCTCCAGGGGCGATAACACTGGAGCTTTCTTT. This sequence encodes CASRPSRGDNTGAFF.

This clonotype was seen a handful of times. The chain couples TRBV19 to TRBJ1-1; D gene ambiguous. V shed 4 bases and J shed 8 bases, with 11 bases lying between them. Germline V gene lookup returns CDR1 LNHDA and CDR2 SQIVND (reference sequence). The CDR3 loop spans 12 amino acids. In DNA form, the CDR3 reads TGTGCCAGTAGTAGCCGGCGGGAGGAAGCTTTCTTT. It is translated as CASSSRREEAFF.

This clonotype was counted only a few times. V and J are TRBV15 and TRBJ2-7; D perhaps matches TRBD2 (5 bases). Germline lookup yields CDR1 LNHNV and CDR2 YYDKDF (reference sequence). The length of the CDR3 is 14 residues. Trimming pared 6 bases from V and 6 bases from J, leaving 18 bases between. CDR3 DNA: TGTGCCACCAGTACCCGGACTGACCTAGTCGAGCAGTACTTC. Its translation: CATSTRTDLVEQYF.

This clonotype came up many times. The rearrangement uses TRBV7-8 and TRBJ2-7; tentatively, D is TRBD1 (6 bases). The V end lost 8 bases, the J end lost 3 bases, and 14 bases lay between the germline ends. The germline V gene encodes CDR1 SGHVS and CDR2 FQNEAQ. The CDR3 is 13 residues long. CDR3 nucleotides: TGTGCCAGCTCCAGGGACACCCTCTACGAGCAGTACGTC. Its translation: CASSRDTLYEQYV.

V gene TRBV7-9 combines with J gene TRBJ2-7; 11 positions match TRBD1. V shed 5 bases, J shed 6 bases, and the junction held 6 bases outside the gene matches. The CDR3 extends over 14 amino acids. Germline CDR1 is SEHNR and CDR2 is FQNEAQ (reference sequence). The chain's CDR3 is CASSIRTGGAEQYF. For the CDR3, the DNA is TGTGCCAGCAGCATTAGGACAGGGGGCGCCGAGCAGTACTTC.

The chain joins TRBV19 to TRBJ2-7, with D perhaps matching TRBD2 (7 bases). This CDR3 comprises 13 residues. V was trimmed by 10 bases and J by 3 bases, leaving 16 bases between them. Looked up from germline, CDR1 is LNHDA and CDR2 is SQIVND (reference sequence). CDR3 amino acids: CATAERGGYEQYF. CDR3 nucleotides: TGTGCCACCGCCGAGAGGGGGGGCTACGAGCAGTACTTC.

This clonotype has a handful of counts. The V gene is TRBV7-6, the J gene TRBJ2-1; TRBD1 matches at 8 bases. The junction had 4 bases not matched to a gene; V was cut back by 1 base and J by 5 bases. Looked up from germline, CDR1 is SGHVS and CDR2 is FNYEAQ. The CDR3 is 15 amino acids. The chain's CDR3 is CASSLGTGNDNEQFF. The CDR3 DNA reads TGTGCCAGCAGCTTAGGGACAGGGAATGACAATGAGCAGTTCTTC.

The V gene is TRBV7-6, the J gene TRBJ2-1, with D maybe TRBD2 (6 bases). Trimming removed 2 bases at V and 7 bases at J, with 18 bases between. The germline V gene encodes CDR1 SGHVS and CDR2 FNYEAQ. The CDR3 is made up of 16 amino acids. The CDR3 here is CASSLQFTGTGNEQFF. The DNA for the CDR3 is TGTGCCAGCAGCTTACAGTTTACGGGGACTGGGAATGAGCAGTTCTTC.

The V call is TRBV7-9, the J call TRBJ1-3; 7 bases fit TRBD1. CDR1 and CDR2 (germline): SEHNR, FQNEAQ (reference sequence). CDR3 length: 15 amino acids. V gave up 6 bases and J gave up 2 bases; unmatched junction bases: 7. The CDR3 here is CASSYTGEAGNTIYF. In nucleotides, the CDR3 is TGTGCCAGCAGTTACACAGGGGAGGCTGGAAACACCATATATTTT.

The chain carries TRBV12-3 or TRBV12-4 and TRBJ2-7, with TRBD2 as a possible D gene (6 bases). The CDR3 is 16 amino acids. Trimming shortened V by 2 bases and J by 2 bases, and 16 bases separated the two germline ends. The chain's CDR3 is CASSLSIGSGAYEQYF. CDR3 sequence (DNA): TGTGCCAGCAGTTTATCGATCGGGAGTGGGGCCTACGAGCAGTACTTC.

This clonotype was seen more than once but under ten times. The chain carries TRBV5-6 and TRBJ2-5, with D unclear. The CDR3 totals 12 residues. V lost 4 bases, J lost 2 bases, and 6 bases lay in between. CDR1 is SGHDT and CDR2 is YYEEEE in the germline V gene. The CDR3 protein is CASSIPQETQYF. The CDR3 region has the DNA TGTGCCAGCAGCATACCACAAGAGACCCAGTACTTC.

Only one count was recorded for this clonotype. A much bigger clone sits one base away, suggesting this may be a read error. The rearrangement uses TRBV7-9 and TRBJ2-1; D remains unclear. The CDR3 consists of 11 residues. V shed 5 bases and J shed 7 bases, with 6 bases lying between them. CDR1 is SEHNR, CDR2 FQNEAQ, per germline (reference sequence). The CDR3 DNA reads TGTGCCAGCAGCCGGAAAAATGAGCAGTTCTTC. It specifies CASSRKNEQFF.

The chain uses TRBV15 and TRBJ2-1; 12 bases align to TRBD2. CDR1 is LNHNV and CDR2 is YYDKDF in the germline V gene (reference sequence). After removal of 3 bases from V and 4 bases from J, the junction contained 1 base not matched to a gene. The CDR3 loop spans 15 amino acids. This CDR3 is CATSSGLAGYNEQFF. In DNA, the CDR3 is TGTGCCACCAGCAGCGGACTAGCGGGGTACAATGAGCAGTTCTTC. Supplemented by reference TRBV15 and TRBJ2-1, the full variable domain reads DAMVIQNPRYQVTQFGKPVTLSCSQTLNHNVMYWYQQKSSQAPKLLFHYYDKDFNNEADTPDNFQSRRPNTSFCFLDIRSPGLGDTAMYLCATSSGLAGYNEQFFGPGTRLTVL.

The V call is TRBV6-1, the J call TRBJ1-5, with 7 bases identical to TRBD1. The CDR3 is 14 residues long. V lost 6 bases and J lost 3; bases outside the gene matches: 5. CDR1 is MNHNS, CDR2 SASEGT, per germline. The CDR3 sequence is CASRLQGSNQPQHF. CDR3 DNA sequence: TGTGCCAGCAGATTACAGGGGTCCAATCAGCCCCAGCATTTT.

The sample holds a few counts of this clonotype. The chain recombines TRBV10-3 with TRBJ2-3; D might be TRBD1 or TRBD2, each matching 6 bases. This CDR3 contains 13 residues. The germline V gene has CDR1 ENHRY and CDR2 SYGVKD. The V end lost 8 bases, the J end lost 2 bases, and 11 bases lay between the germline ends. DNA of the CDR3: TGTGCCATCTTGAGGGGGGCCACAGATACGCAGTATTTT. Encoded protein: CAILRGATDTQYF.

The V gene is TRBV4-3, the J gene TRBJ2-7; either TRBD1 or TRBD2 may supply D (5 bases each). The V gene lost 0 bases and the J gene lost 11 bases, with 14 bases spanning the gap. The CDR3 length is 13 residues. CDR1 is LGHNA, CDR2 YSLEER, per germline. CDR3 coding DNA: TGCGCCAGCAGCCAAGAAAGAGGGACGGATGAGTACTTC. Translating it yields CASSQERGTDEYF.

The chain carries TRBV12-3 or TRBV12-4 and TRBJ2-4, with TRBD2 identical over 11 bases. This CDR3 contains 15 residues. J lost 12 bases, V lost 0 bases, and 7 bases had no gene match. CDR3: CASSLATSGGFAQYF. CDR3 DNA: TGTGCCAGCAGTTTAGCTACTAGCGGGGGTTTTGCTCAGTACTTC.

The genes are TRBV20-1 and TRBJ1-6; TRBD1 matches 7 bases. The CDR3 sequence is 13 residues long. The germline V gene encodes CDR1 DFQATT and CDR2 SNEGSKA (reference sequence). V lost 6 bases and J lost 10; bases outside the gene matches: 9. The CDR3 DNA reads TGCAGTGCAACCCGACAGGGAGTCTCACCCCTCCACTTT. It encodes CSATRQGVSPLHF.

The CDR3 is CSARVMSGGAMWENIQYF. The CDR3 coding sequence is TGCAGTGCTAGAGTCATGAGCGGGGGGGCGATGTGGGAAAACATTCAGTACTTC. The chain joins TRBV20-1 to TRBJ2-4, with 10 bases aligning to TRBD2. The germline gives CDR1 DFQATT, CDR2 SNEGSKA (reference sequence). The trim removed 1 base at V and 5 bases at J, leaving 14 bases unmatched. The CDR3 contains 18 residues.

As for this clonotype: Sequence at one end of the junction differs from germline and may be a read error. This chain connects TRBV7-2 to TRBJ2-4, with 8 bases fitting TRBD2. The CDR3 has 13 residues. CDR1 and CDR2 (germline): SGHTA, FQGNSA. CDR3 sequence: CASGPKVAGPRDF. CDR3 coding DNA: TGTGCCAGCGGCCCTAAGGTAGCGGGACCTAGGGACTTC.